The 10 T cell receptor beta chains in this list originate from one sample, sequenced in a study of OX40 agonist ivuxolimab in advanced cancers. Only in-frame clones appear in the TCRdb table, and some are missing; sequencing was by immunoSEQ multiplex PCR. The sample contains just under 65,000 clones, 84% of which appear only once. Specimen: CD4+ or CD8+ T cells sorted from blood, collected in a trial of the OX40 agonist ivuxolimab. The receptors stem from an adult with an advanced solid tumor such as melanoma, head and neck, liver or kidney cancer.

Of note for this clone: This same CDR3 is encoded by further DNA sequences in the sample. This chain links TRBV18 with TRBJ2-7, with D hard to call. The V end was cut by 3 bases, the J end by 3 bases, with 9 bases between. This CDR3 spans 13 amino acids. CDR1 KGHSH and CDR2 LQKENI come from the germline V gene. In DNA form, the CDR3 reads TGTGCCAGCTCACCCCCTACCAGCTACGAGCAGTACTTC. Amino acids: CASSPPTSYEQYF.

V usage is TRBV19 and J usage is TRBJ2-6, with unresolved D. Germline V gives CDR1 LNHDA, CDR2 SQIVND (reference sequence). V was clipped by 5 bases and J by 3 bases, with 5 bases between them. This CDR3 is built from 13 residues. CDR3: CASSPYGANVLTF. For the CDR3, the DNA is TGTGCCAGTAGTCCCTATGGGGCCAACGTCCTGACTTTC.

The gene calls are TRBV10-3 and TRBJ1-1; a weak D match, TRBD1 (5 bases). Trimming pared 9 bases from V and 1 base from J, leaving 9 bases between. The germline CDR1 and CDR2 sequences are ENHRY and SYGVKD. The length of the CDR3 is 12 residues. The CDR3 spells CAMGRTNTEAFF. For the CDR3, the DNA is TGTGCCATGGGACGGACGAACACTGAAGCTTTCTTT.

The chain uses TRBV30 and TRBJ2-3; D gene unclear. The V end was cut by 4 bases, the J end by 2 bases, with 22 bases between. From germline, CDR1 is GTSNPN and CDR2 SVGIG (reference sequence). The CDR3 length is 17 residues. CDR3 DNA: TGTGCCTGGACCTACTTCCCCGTCGGGCGGTCCACAGATACGCAGTATTTT. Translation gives CAWTYFPVGRSTDTQYF.

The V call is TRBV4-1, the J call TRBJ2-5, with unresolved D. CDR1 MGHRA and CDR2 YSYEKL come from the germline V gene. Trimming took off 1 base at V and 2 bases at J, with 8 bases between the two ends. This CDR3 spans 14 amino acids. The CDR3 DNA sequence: TGCGCCAGCAGCCAAGTAGATGTACAAGAGACCCAGTACTTC. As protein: CASSQVDVQETQYF.

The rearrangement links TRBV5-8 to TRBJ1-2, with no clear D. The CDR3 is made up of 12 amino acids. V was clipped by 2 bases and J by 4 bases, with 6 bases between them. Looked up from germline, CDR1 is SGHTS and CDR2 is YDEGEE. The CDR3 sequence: CASSLYSYGYTF. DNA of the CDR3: TGTGCCAGCAGCTTATACAGCTATGGCTACACCTTC.

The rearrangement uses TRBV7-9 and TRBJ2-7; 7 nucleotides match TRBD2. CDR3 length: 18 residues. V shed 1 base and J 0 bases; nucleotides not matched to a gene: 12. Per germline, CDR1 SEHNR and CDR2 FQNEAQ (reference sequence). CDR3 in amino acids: CASSLGVRPSGDSYEQYF. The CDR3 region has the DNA TGTGCCAGCAGCTTAGGGGTCCGCCCTAGCGGAGACTCCTACGAGCAGTACTTC.

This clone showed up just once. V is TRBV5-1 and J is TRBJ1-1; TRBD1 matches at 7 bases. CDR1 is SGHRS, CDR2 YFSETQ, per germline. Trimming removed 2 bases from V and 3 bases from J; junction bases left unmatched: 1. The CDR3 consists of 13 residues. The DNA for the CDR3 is TGCGCCAGCAGCTTACAGGGGTACACTGAAGCTTTCTTT. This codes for CASSLQGYTEAFF.

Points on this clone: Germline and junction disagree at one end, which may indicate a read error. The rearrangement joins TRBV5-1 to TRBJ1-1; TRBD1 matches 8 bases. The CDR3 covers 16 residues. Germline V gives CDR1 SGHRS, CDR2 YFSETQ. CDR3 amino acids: CASSLAEAGGAGHDIF. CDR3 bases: TGCGCCAGCAGCTTGGCCGAGGCAGGGGGCGCGGGTCATGATATCTTT.

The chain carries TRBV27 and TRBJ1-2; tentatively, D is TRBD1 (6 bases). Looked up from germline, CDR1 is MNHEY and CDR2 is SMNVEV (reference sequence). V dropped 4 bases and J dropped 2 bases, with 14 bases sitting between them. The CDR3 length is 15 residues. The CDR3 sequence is CASSSWGGRNYGYTF. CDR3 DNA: TGTGCCAGCAGTTCCTGGGGGGGGCGCAACTATGGCTACACCTTC.